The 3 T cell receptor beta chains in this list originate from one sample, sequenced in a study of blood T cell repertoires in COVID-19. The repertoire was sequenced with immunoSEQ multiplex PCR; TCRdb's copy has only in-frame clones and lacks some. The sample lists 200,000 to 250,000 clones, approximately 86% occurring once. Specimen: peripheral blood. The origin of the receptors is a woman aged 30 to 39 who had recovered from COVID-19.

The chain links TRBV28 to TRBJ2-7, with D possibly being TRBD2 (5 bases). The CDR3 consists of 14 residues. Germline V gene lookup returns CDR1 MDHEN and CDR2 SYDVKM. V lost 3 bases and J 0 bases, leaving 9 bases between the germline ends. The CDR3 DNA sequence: TGTGCCAGCAGTTTTGGAGGATCCTCCTACGAGCAGTACTTC. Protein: CASSFGGSSYEQYF.

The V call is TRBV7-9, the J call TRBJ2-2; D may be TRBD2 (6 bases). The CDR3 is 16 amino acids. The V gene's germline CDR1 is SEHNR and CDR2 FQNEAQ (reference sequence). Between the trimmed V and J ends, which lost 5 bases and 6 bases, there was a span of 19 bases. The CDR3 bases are TGTGCCAGCAGCAGGCCGGGCCTCGGAGGGCCCGGGGAGCTGTTTTTT. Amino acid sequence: CASSRPGLGGPGELFF.

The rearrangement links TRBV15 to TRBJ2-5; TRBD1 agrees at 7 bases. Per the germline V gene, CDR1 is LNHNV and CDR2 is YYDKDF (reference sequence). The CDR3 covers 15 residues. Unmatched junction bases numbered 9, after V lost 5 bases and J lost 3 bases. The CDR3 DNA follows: TGTGCCACCAGCCTCATAGGGCAGGGGGAAGAGACCCAGTACTTC. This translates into CATSLIGQGEETQYF.